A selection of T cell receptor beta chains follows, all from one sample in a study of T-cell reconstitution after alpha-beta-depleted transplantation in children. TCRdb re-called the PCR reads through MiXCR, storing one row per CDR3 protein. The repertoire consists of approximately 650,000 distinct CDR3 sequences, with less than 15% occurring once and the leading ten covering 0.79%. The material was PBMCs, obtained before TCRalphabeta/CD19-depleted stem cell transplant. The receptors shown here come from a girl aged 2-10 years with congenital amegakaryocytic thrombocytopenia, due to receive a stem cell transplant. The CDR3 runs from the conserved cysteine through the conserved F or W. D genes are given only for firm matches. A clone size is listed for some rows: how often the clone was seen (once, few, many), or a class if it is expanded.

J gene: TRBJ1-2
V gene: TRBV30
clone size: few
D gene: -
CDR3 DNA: TGTGCCTGGAGTCCGGCAGCTTATGGCTACACCTTC
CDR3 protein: CAWSPAAYGYTF

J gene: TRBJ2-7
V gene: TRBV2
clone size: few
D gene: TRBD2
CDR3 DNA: TGTGCCACCGGTACAGGACTAGCGGGACCTTCCTACGAGCAGTACTTC
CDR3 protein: CATGTGLAGPSYEQYF

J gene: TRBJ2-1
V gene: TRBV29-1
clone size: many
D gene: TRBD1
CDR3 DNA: TGCAGCGTTGCTTTGGACAGGCAGTCCAATGAGCAGTTCTTC
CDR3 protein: CSVALDRQSNEQFF

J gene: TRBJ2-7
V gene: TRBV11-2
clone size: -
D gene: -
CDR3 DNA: TGTGCCAGCGGCTTAGGAGGTTCTTACGAGCAGTACTTC
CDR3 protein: CASGLGGSYEQYF

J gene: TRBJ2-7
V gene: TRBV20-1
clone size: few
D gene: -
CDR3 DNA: TGCAGTGCTAGACCCAGAGCCCCTAGCGAGCAGTACTTC
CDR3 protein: CSARPRAPSEQYF

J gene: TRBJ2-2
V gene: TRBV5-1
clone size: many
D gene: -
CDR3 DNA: TGCGCCAGCAGCTTGGGTCTGGCACCCGGGGAGCTGTTTTTT
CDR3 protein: CASSLGLAPGELFF

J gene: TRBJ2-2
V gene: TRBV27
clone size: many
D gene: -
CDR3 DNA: TGTGCCAGCAGTTCCCCCTGGACCGGGGAGCTGTTTTTT
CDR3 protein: CASSSPWTGELFF

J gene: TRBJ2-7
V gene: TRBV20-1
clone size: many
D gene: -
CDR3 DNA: TGCAGTGCTAGAGCCGGACAGTCCTACGAGCAGTACTTC
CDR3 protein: CSARAGQSYEQYF

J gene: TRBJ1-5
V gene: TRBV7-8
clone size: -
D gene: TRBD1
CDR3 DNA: TGTGCCAGCAGCATCAGCCTTTTTGGGACAGGGGGCCCAGGCAATCAGCCCCAGCATTTT
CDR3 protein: CASSISLFGTGGPGNQPQHF

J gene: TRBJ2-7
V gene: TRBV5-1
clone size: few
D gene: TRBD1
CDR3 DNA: TGCGCCAGCAGCCTGGAAGGGACAGGGACCTACGAGCAGTACTTC
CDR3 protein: CASSLEGTGTYEQYF

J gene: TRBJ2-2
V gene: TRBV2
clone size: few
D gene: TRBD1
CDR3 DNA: TGTGCCAGCAGAGAGACGACAGGGGCCGGGGAGCTGTTTTTT
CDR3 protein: CASRETTGAGELFF

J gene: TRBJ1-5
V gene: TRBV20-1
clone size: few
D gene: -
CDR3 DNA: TGCAGTGCTAGAGATAACCGCGGCGGCAATCAGCCCCAGCATTTT
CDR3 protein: CSARDNRGGNQPQHF

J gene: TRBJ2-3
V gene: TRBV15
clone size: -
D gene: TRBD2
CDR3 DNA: TGTGCCACCAGTAACGAGCGGGGGGGGGCAGATACGCAGTATTTT
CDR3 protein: CATSNERGGADTQYF

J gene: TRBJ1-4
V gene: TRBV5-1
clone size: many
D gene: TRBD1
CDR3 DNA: TGCGCCAGCAGCTTCTTGTCAGGGGGTAACGAAAAACTGTTTTTT
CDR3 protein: CASSFLSGGNEKLFF

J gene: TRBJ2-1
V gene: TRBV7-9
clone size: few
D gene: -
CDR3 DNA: TGTGCCAGCAGCTTTAGCGACGGCAATGAGCAGTTCTTC
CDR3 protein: CASSFSDGNEQFF

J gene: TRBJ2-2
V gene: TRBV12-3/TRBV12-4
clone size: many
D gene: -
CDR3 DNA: TGTGCCAGCAGCTCTTCGATGCACACCGGGGAGCTGTTTTTT
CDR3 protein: CASSSSMHTGELFF

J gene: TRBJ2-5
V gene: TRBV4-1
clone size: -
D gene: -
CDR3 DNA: TGCGCCAGCAGCCCTCGACGGGGACAAGAGACCCAGTACTTC
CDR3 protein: CASSPRRGQETQYF

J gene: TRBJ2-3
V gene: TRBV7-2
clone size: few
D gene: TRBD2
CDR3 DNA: TGTGCCAGCAGCCAAAGACTAGCGGGAGTCGGCGCAGATACGCAGTATTTT
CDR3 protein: CASSQRLAGVGADTQYF

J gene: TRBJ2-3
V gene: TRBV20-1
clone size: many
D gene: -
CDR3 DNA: TGCAGTGCCCGGTGGGGAGAGACAGATACGCAGTATTTT
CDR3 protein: CSARWGETDTQYF

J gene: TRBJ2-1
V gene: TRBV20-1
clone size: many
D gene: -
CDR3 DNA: TGCAGTGCTAGAGATCGGGGGGCGGATGAGCAGTTCTTC
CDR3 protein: CSARDRGADEQFF

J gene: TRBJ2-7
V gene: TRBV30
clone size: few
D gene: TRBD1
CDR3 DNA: TGTGCCTGGTCCATCGGGACAGGGGGATACGGGGAGCAGTACTTC
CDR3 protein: CAWSIGTGGYGEQYF

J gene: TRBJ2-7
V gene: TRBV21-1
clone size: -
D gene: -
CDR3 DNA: TGTGCCAGCAGCAATGAACTAGCGGGAACCAACGAGCAGTACTTC
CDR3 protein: CASSNELAGTNEQYF

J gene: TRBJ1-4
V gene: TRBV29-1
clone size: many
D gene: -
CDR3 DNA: TGCAGCGTGGTTACAGGGAATGAAAAACTGTTTTTT
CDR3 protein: CSVVTGNEKLFF

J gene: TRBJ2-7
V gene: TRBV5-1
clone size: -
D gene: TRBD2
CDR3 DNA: TGCGCCAGCAGCTTTGGCGGGAGGAGTCACGAGCAGTACTTC
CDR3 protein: CASSFGGRSHEQYF

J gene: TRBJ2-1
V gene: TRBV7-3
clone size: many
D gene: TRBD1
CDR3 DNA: TGTGCCAGCAGCTTAATAGGGGACAGCCCGAATAAGCAGTTCTTC
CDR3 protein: CASSLIGDSPNKQFF

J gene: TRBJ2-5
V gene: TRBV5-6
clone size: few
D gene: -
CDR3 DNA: TGTGCCAGCAGCCTCACTAGAGGCAGGGGGACCCAGTACTTC
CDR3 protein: CASSLTRGRGTQYF

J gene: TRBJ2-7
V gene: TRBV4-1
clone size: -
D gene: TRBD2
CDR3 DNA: TGCGCCAGCAGCCAAAAGAGACTAGCTGTCGAGCAGTACTTC
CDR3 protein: CASSQKRLAVEQYF